These T cell receptor beta chains were read from a single sample in a study of cytomegalovirus exposure and HLA in healthy donors. Clones were read by immunoSEQ multiplex PCR, and TCRdb kept only the in-frame ones, dropping some. The sample holds about 140,000 clones, about 83% seen once. The sample consisted of PBMCs. Every receptor here comes from a young woman in good health and CMV-seronegative. Each CDR3 is given with its conserved first and last residue. A D gene is named only where the DNA matches it firmly. Size values are once, few and many counts, or a class for expanded clones, and some rows have none.

DNA: TGTGCCTTTCCCCGACACCTTAATGAAAAACTGTTTTTT
CDR3: CAFPRHLNEKLFF
J: TRBJ1-4
length: 13
D: NA
V: TRBV30
size: once

DNA: TGCGCCAGCAGCGAGGAGGCGGGACTAGCGGGGTACAATGAGCAGTTCTTC
CDR3: CASSEEAGLAGYNEQFF
J: TRBJ2-1
length: 17
D: TRBD2
V: TRBV5-1
size: NA

DNA: TGCAGCGTTGAACTAGCCGACTTAGATACGCAGTATTTT
CDR3: CSVELADLDTQYF
J: TRBJ2-3
length: 13
D: NA
V: TRBV29-1
size: NA

DNA: TGTGCCATCAGTGCCCGAGCGGGACTCGGAGAGACCCAGTACTTC
CDR3: CAISARAGLGETQYF
J: TRBJ2-5
length: 15
D: TRBD2
V: TRBV10-3
size: NA

DNA: TGTGCCAGCAGTGTCTCGGGGAGCGGGAGGGCCCGTTTGGAGACCCAGTACTTC
CDR3: CASSVSGSGRARLETQYF
J: TRBJ2-5
length: 18
D: TRBD2
V: TRBV2
size: NA

DNA: TGTGCCAGCAGCTTATTGGCTGCCGGGGAGCTGTTTTTT
CDR3: CASSLLAAGELFF
J: TRBJ2-2
length: 13
D: NA
V: TRBV7-2
size: NA

DNA: TGTGCCAGTAGTACAGGACTAGCGGGTTACAATGAGCAGTTCTTC
CDR3: CASSTGLAGYNEQFF
J: TRBJ2-1
length: 15
D: TRBD2
V: TRBV19
size: NA

DNA: TGTGCCACCAGCAGAGAACCAGGGGGAGGCTATGGCTACACCTTC
CDR3: CATSREPGGGYGYTF
J: TRBJ1-2
length: 15
D: TRBD1
V: TRBV15
size: NA

DNA: TGTGCCAGCAGTTCCTACCTCCGGGGGGGGCAGTTCTTC
CDR3: CASSSYLRGGQFF
J: TRBJ2-1
length: 13
D: TRBD2
V: TRBV6-5
size: few

DNA: TGTGCCAGCGGGGTCTTGGGACAGCTCTACGAGCAGTACTTC
CDR3: CASGVLGQLYEQYF
J: TRBJ2-7
length: 14
D: TRBD1
V: TRBV5-6
size: NA

DNA: TGTGCCATCAGTGGGGGCGGTCCCTACGAGCAGTACTTC
CDR3: CAISGGGPYEQYF
J: TRBJ2-7
length: 13
D: NA
V: TRBV10-3
size: NA

DNA: TGTGCCAGCAGCTGGGGGGGGCAGTGGATATCCTACGAGCAGTACTTC
CDR3: CASSWGGQWISYEQYF
J: TRBJ2-7
length: 16
D: NA
V: TRBV5-6
size: NA

DNA: TGTGCCAGCAGCCCTTCCTACGAGCAGTACTTC
CDR3: CASSPSYEQYF
J: TRBJ2-7
length: 11
D: NA
V: TRBV7-9
size: NA

DNA: TGTGCCAGCAGTTTTGCAGGGAACACTGAAGCTTTCTTT
CDR3: CASSFAGNTEAFF
J: TRBJ1-1
length: 13
D: NA
V: TRBV28
size: NA

DNA: TGTGCGTGGGATACTAGCGGGGTATACAATGAGCAGTTCTTC
CDR3: CAWDTSGVYNEQFF
J: TRBJ2-1
length: 14
D: TRBD2
V: TRBV30
size: NA

DNA: TGTGCCAGCAGCTCTGGACTAGCGGGGGGCCAATGGCCAGAGACCCAGTACTTC
CDR3: CASSSGLAGGQWPETQYF
J: TRBJ2-5
length: 18
D: TRBD2
V: TRBV7-8
size: NA

DNA: TGTGCTAGTGGTTTGGGGGGGGACCCGTCGGGACAGGGTAGTGGCTACACCTTC
CDR3: CASGLGGDPSGQGSGYTF
J: TRBJ1-2
length: 18
D: TRBD1
V: TRBV12-5
size: NA

DNA: TGTGCCAGCAGTTTGGACAGAAACACCGGGGAGCTGTTTTTT
CDR3: CASSLDRNTGELFF
J: TRBJ2-2
length: 14
D: NA
V: TRBV28
size: NA

DNA: TGTGCCAGCAGTTTATTGGGCCAAAACTATGGCTACACCTTC
CDR3: CASSLLGQNYGYTF
J: TRBJ1-2
length: 14
D: NA
V: TRBV27
size: NA

DNA: TGTGCCAGCTCACCCCCCGGGTTTGCAACTAATGAAAAACTGTTTTTT
CDR3: CASSPPGFATNEKLFF
J: TRBJ1-4
length: 16
D: NA
V: TRBV18
size: NA

DNA: TGTGCCAGCTCACCAGGGAGGAGCACTGAAGCTTTCTTT
CDR3: CASSPGRSTEAFF
J: TRBJ1-1
length: 13
D: NA
V: TRBV18
size: once

DNA: TGTGCCAGCAGCTTAGATGAATGGGGCGGAGAAGCTTTCTTT
CDR3: CASSLDEWGGEAFF
J: TRBJ1-1
length: 14
D: NA
V: TRBV11-2
size: NA

DNA: TGTGCCAGCAGTTCCCCCAGGGGGCGAAGGGACACAGATACGCAGTATTTT
CDR3: CASSSPRGRRDTDTQYF
J: TRBJ2-3
length: 17
D: TRBD1
V: TRBV11-2
size: NA

DNA: TGTGCCAGCAGTGAAGCGGGCCTCGGAATCTATGGCTACACCTTC
CDR3: CASSEAGLGIYGYTF
J: TRBJ1-2
length: 15
D: NA
V: TRBV6-1
size: NA

DNA: TGTGCCAGCAGTGAAGTGAAGGGGCGGGAGACCCAGTACTTC
CDR3: CASSEVKGRETQYF
J: TRBJ2-5
length: 14
D: NA
V: TRBV6-1
size: NA

DNA: TGTGCCAGCAGTTTTCCACCTAGGAATGAGCAGTTCTTC
CDR3: CASSFPPRNEQFF
J: TRBJ2-1
length: 13
D: NA
V: TRBV28
size: NA

DNA: TGTGCCAGTGGGGAGGCGGGAGAGACCCAGTACTTC
CDR3: CASGEAGETQYF
J: TRBJ2-5
length: 12
D: NA
V: TRBV5-6
size: NA

DNA: TGTGCCAGCAGTTTAAGCACCCCGGGGAACACTGAAGCTTTCTTT
CDR3: CASSLSTPGNTEAFF
J: TRBJ1-1
length: 15
D: NA
V: TRBV28
size: once

DNA: TGTGCCAGCAGTGGGCGGGGGGTAAATACGCAGTATTTT
CDR3: CASSGRGVNTQYF
J: TRBJ2-3
length: 13
D: TRBD2
V: TRBV6-5
size: once

DNA: TGTGCCATCAAAAAGGCGGGACAGGGTCACGAGCAGTACTTC
CDR3: CAIKKAGQGHEQYF
J: TRBJ2-7
length: 14
D: TRBD1
V: TRBV10-3
size: NA

DNA: TGTGCCAGCAGCCCCGTCGGCCCCACGGCGGGCACAGATACGCAGTATTTT
CDR3: CASSPVGPTAGTDTQYF
J: TRBJ2-3
length: 17
D: NA
V: TRBV5-4
size: NA

DNA: TGTGCCAGCTCACCACAGGGACAGGACCATTCACCCCTCCACTTT
CDR3: CASSPQGQDHSPLHF
J: TRBJ1-6
length: 15
D: TRBD1
V: TRBV18
size: NA

DNA: TGTGCCAGCAGCTTGTCGGGTTCTATCACCGGGGAGCTGTTTTTT
CDR3: CASSLSGSITGELFF
J: TRBJ2-2
length: 15
D: NA
V: TRBV7-3
size: once

DNA: TGTGCCAGCAGCTTAAGGCCTGACTACTACAATGAGCAGTTCTTC
CDR3: CASSLRPDYYNEQFF
J: TRBJ2-1
length: 15
D: NA
V: TRBV7-3
size: once

DNA: TGTGCCAGCAGCTCTCCGGGACAGGGTAGCTCCTACGAGCAGTACTTC
CDR3: CASSSPGQGSSYEQYF
J: TRBJ2-7
length: 16
D: TRBD1
V: TRBV5-6
size: NA

DNA: TGTGCCAGCAGTTTTAGGCTGACAGGGGACGGCTACACCTTC
CDR3: CASSFRLTGDGYTF
J: TRBJ1-2
length: 14
D: TRBD1
V: TRBV28
size: NA

DNA: TGTGCCAGCAGTTTTGTGGGCGGGGGGATCTACGAGCAGTACTTC
CDR3: CASSFVGGGIYEQYF
J: TRBJ2-7
length: 15
D: TRBD2
V: TRBV28
size: NA

DNA: TGTGCCAGCAGACCAGGGGTTCCAGGTTCACCCCTCCACTTT
CDR3: CASRPGVPGSPLHF
J: TRBJ1-6
length: 14
D: NA
V: TRBV27
size: once

DNA: TGTGCCAGCGTCGATCAGAGGACTGAAGCTTTCTTT
CDR3: CASVDQRTEAFF
J: TRBJ1-1
length: 12
D: NA
V: TRBV11-2
size: NA

DNA: TGTGCCAGCAGCTTGGCGCCCAGAACGAACACCGGGGAGCTGTTTTTT
CDR3: CASSLAPRTNTGELFF
J: TRBJ2-2
length: 16
D: NA
V: TRBV5-4
size: once

DNA: TGTGCCAGCAGCTTAGGGCTAGCCGGAGCCCATGAGCAGTTCTTC
CDR3: CASSLGLAGAHEQFF
J: TRBJ2-1
length: 15
D: NA
V: TRBV7-9
size: NA

DNA: TGTGCCAGCAGTCGACTAGCGGGGAGCTCCTACAATGAGCAGTTCTTC
CDR3: CASSRLAGSSYNEQFF
J: TRBJ2-1
length: 16
D: TRBD2
V: TRBV2
size: NA

DNA: TGTGCCAGCAGTTACTCGAGATCCCCGCCCTACGAGCAGTACTTC
CDR3: CASSYSRSPPYEQYF
J: TRBJ2-7
length: 15
D: NA
V: TRBV6-5
size: NA

DNA: TGTGCCAGCAGTTTATACGCAGGCAGCAATCAGCCCCAGCATTTT
CDR3: CASSLYAGSNQPQHF
J: TRBJ1-5
length: 15
D: NA
V: TRBV28
size: NA

DNA: TGTGCCAGCAGTTTAAAGTTCGGGACTAATGAAAAACTGTTTTTT
CDR3: CASSLKFGTNEKLFF
J: TRBJ1-4
length: 15
D: NA
V: TRBV28
size: NA

DNA: TGTGCCAGCACTTCGACATCCACCGGGGAGCTGTTTTTT
CDR3: CASTSTSTGELFF
J: TRBJ2-2
length: 13
D: NA
V: TRBV21-1
size: NA

DNA: TGTGCCATCAGTGACCCCAGACAGGGGCCTAACACAGATACGCAGTATTTT
CDR3: CAISDPRQGPNTDTQYF
J: TRBJ2-3
length: 17
D: TRBD1
V: TRBV10-3
size: NA

DNA: TGTGCCAGCAAGATCAGGGCCCCCGGTGCCGGCACCATATATTTT
CDR3: CASKIRAPGAGTIYF
J: TRBJ1-3
length: 15
D: NA
V: TRBV28
size: NA

DNA: TGTGCCAGTAGTGTCGCTGAGAACTCCTACGAGCAGTACTTC
CDR3: CASSVAENSYEQYF
J: TRBJ2-7
length: 14
D: NA
V: TRBV19
size: NA

DNA: TGTGCCAGCAGCTTAGGGGGCAGGGCGGGAGAAAAACTGTTTTTT
CDR3: CASSLGGRAGEKLFF
J: TRBJ1-4
length: 15
D: NA
V: TRBV7-2
size: NA

DNA: TGTGCCAGCTCAGCGGGACAGGGAGACAGCTCCTACAATGAGCAGTTCTTC
CDR3: CASSAGQGDSSYNEQFF
J: TRBJ2-1
length: 17
D: TRBD1
V: TRBV18
size: NA

DNA: TGTGCCAGCAGTAGGCAGGCGAATCAGCCCCAGCATTTT
CDR3: CASSRQANQPQHF
J: TRBJ1-5
length: 13
D: NA
V: TRBV6-5
size: NA

DNA: TGCGCCAGCAATAGAGACAGGCCCTCTGGAAACACCATATATTTT
CDR3: CASNRDRPSGNTIYF
J: TRBJ1-3
length: 15
D: NA
V: TRBV10-2
size: NA